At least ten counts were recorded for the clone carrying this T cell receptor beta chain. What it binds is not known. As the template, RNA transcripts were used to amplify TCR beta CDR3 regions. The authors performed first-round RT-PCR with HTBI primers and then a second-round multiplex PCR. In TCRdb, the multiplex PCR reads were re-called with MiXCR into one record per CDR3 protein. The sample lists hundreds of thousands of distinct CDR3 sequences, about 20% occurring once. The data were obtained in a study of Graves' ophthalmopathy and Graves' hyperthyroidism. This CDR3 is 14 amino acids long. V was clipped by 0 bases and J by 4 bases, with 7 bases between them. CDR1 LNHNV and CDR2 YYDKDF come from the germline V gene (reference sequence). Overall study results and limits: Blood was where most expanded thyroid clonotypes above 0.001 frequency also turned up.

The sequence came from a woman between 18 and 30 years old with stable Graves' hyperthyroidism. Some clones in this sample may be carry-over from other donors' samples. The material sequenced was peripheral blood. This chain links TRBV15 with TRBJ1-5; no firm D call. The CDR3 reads CATSRDRENQPQHF. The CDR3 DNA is TGTGCCACCAGCAGAGATCGGGAGAATCAGCCCCAGCATTTT.